These 15 T cell receptor beta chains share one sample of origin, sequenced in a study of human T cells and chemical hapten exposure. Sample time point: patch test 1, 2 weeks after DPC sensitization. Described treatment: therapeutic diphenylcyclopropenone sensitization with weekly scalp DPC. TCRdb reprocessed the RACE reads with MiXCR, giving one entry per CDR3 protein. Counted here are about 69,000 distinct CDR3 sequences, around a third occurring once; the ten biggest clones make up approximately 9.1%. The source was whole blood, collected in connection with sensitization to the hapten diphenylcyclopropenone (DPC). The receptors were sampled from a man aged 35 to 55 with alopecia areata. Some clones in this sample may be carry-over from other donors' samples.

The V and J genes are TRBV20-1 and TRBJ1-2; 9 positions match TRBD1. Germline V gives CDR1 DFQATT, CDR2 SNEGSKA (reference sequence). CDR3 length equals 12 residues. J gave up 5 bases and V 5 bases, and 3 bases lay outside the gene matches. This CDR3 reads CSARTGEYGYTF. CDR3 in DNA: TGCAGTGCTCGGACAGGGGAATATGGCTACACCTTC.

This clonotype was seen just once. V and J are TRBV11-2 and TRBJ2-5, with D maybe TRBD2 (5 bases). The CDR3 covers 13 residues. The V gene's germline CDR1 is SGHAT and CDR2 FQNNGV. V was cut by 1 base and J by 5 bases, with 8 bases left in between. This chain's CDR3 is CASSLAWRETQYF. The CDR3 DNA is TGTGCCAGCAGCTTAGCGTGGAGGGAGACCCAGTACTTC. The whole variable domain, filled in from reference TRBV11-2 and TRBJ2-5, reads EAGVAQSPRYKIIEKRQSVAFWCNPISGHATLYWYQQILGQGPKLLIQFQNNGVVDDSQLPKDRFSAERLKGVDSTLKIQPAKLEDSAVYLCASSLAWRETQYFGPGTRLLVL.

V usage is TRBV2 and J usage is TRBJ2-5; TRBD2 matches 8 bases. This CDR3 spans 16 amino acids. The germline V gene has CDR1 SNHLY and CDR2 FYNNEI. V lost 10 bases and J lost 1; bases outside the gene matches: 14. CDR3 coding DNA: TGTGCCACCGCGAAAGGAACTAGCGGATTCCAAGAGACCCAGTACTTC. Its protein product is CATAKGTSGFQETQYF.

The chain has TRBV2 and TRBJ1-4; D unclear. The germline V and J ends were trimmed by 7 bases and 0 bases, with 12 bases remaining between them. The CDR3 contains 15 residues. Germline lookup yields CDR1 SNHLY and CDR2 FYNNEI. CDR3 amino acids: CASTVIGATNEKLFF. Written as DNA, the CDR3 is TGTGCCAGCACAGTGATTGGTGCAACTAATGAAAAACTGTTTTTT. Full variable domain (remainder filled in from reference TRBV2 and TRBJ1-4): EPEVTQTPSHQVTQMGQEVILRCVPISNHLYFYWYRQILGQKVEFLVSFYNNEISEKSEIFDDQFSVERPDGSNFTLKIRSTKLEDSAMYFCASTVIGATNEKLFFGSGTQLSVL.

The chain has TRBV7-9 and TRBJ2-7; 8 bases match TRBD2. Germline V CDR1 and CDR2: SEHNR, FQNEAQ (reference sequence). The CDR3 length is 16 residues. V shed 6 bases, J shed 2 bases, and the junction held 12 bases outside the gene matches. This chain's CDR3 is CASSRPKREKPYEQYF. CDR3 in DNA: TGTGCCAGCAGTAGGCCCAAGCGGGAGAAACCCTACGAGCAGTACTTC.

This clonotype was counted a few times. The chain recombines TRBV29-1 with TRBJ2-7; 11 bases are shared with TRBD1. J lost 6 bases, V lost 3 bases, and 4 bases had no gene match. The germline V gene has CDR1 SQVTM and CDR2 ANQGSEA. There are 13 residues in the CDR3. As DNA, the CDR3 is TGCAGCGTTGAGTTGGGGACAGGGGGCGAGCAGTACTTC. Translation gives CSVELGTGGEQYF.

The chain employs TRBV28 and TRBJ2-7, with 7 bases matching TRBD1. CDR1 MDHEN and CDR2 SYDVKM come from the germline V gene. CDR3 size: 13 residues. V was clipped by 6 bases and J by 4 bases; unmatched bases: 6. The CDR3 is CASSSLTGYEQYF. The CDR3 DNA is TGTGCCAGCAGCTCTTTGACAGGGTACGAGCAGTACTTC. The whole variable domain, filled in from reference TRBV28 and TRBJ2-7, reads DVKVTQSSRYLVKRTGEKVFLECVQDMDHENMFWYRQDPGLGLRLIYFSYDVKMKEKGDIPEGYSVSREKKERFSLILESASTNQTSMYLCASSSLTGYEQYFGPGTRLTVT.

This clonotype occurred once. The CDR3 DNA is TGTGCCAGCAGTGAAGGAATAGCTCAACTTGAGCAGTTCTTC. Its protein is CASSEGIAQLEQFF. V usage is TRBV2 and J usage is TRBJ2-1, with no clear D. The V gene's germline CDR1 is SNHLY and CDR2 FYNNEI. The CDR3 has 14 amino acids. V was cut by 1 base and J by 9 bases, with 13 bases left in between.

In this sample, this clonotype turned up a few times. The rearrangement links TRBV6-2 or TRBV6-3 to TRBJ1-2, with D unclear. Trimming removed 0 bases from V and 2 bases from J, with 19 bases in between. This CDR3 contains 18 residues. CDR1 MNHEY and CDR2 SVGEGT come from the germline V gene. CDR3 DNA: TGTGCCAGCAGTTACTCGAAATTATCGGTCAGCAGGAACTATGGCTACACCTTC. Translated, it gives CASSYSKLSVSRNYGYTF.

This clonotype has just a few counts. The gene calls are TRBV7-6 and TRBJ2-3; 9 bases align to TRBD1. The CDR3 has 16 residues. V dropped 2 bases and J dropped 2; count of bases not matched to a gene: 5. The germline CDR1 and CDR2 sequences are SGHVS and FNYEAQ. CDR3 DNA: TGTGCCAGCAGCTTAAAGGGGACAGGGTCCACAGATACGCAGTATTTT. Translating it yields CASSLKGTGSTDTQYF.

This clonotype was detected a few times. V usage is TRBV12-3 or TRBV12-4 and J usage is TRBJ2-7; 11 nucleotides align to TRBD2. This CDR3 has 14 residues. V shed 6 bases, J shed 3 bases, and the junction held 4 bases outside the gene matches. CDR3 region: CASSPGLADYEQYF. CDR3 nucleotide sequence: TGTGCCAGCAGCCCGGGACTAGCGGACTACGAGCAGTACTTC.

This clonotype was recorded a few times. The chain couples TRBV20-1 to TRBJ2-7; the D gene is possibly TRBD1 (6 bases). Trimming pared 4 bases from V and 4 bases from J, leaving 20 bases between. Per the germline V gene, CDR1 is DFQATT and CDR2 is SNEGSKA (reference sequence). The CDR3 is 15 residues long. CDR3 sequence (DNA): TGCAGTGCTACCCAAAGGACAGCTCAAATTTACGAGCAGTACTTC. Translated: CSATQRTAQIYEQYF.

This clonotype was seen only a few times. The chain combines TRBV4-2 with TRBJ2-7; no clear D gene. Between the trimmed V and J ends, which lost 0 bases and 2 bases, there was a span of 11 bases. The CDR3 totals 15 residues. Germline V CDR1 and CDR2: LGHNA, YNFKEQ. The CDR3 nucleotides read TGTGCCAGCAGCCAAGACAGCGCCCCAGCCTACGAGCAGTACTTC. This translates into CASSQDSAPAYEQYF.

This clonotype has just a few counts. The chain carries TRBV6-5 and TRBJ2-2; unclear D gene. The germline V gene has CDR1 MNHEY and CDR2 SVGAGI. The V and J ends lost 4 bases and 4 bases respectively, with 10 bases between them. CDR3 length: 14 residues. CDR3 in amino acids: CASSFFSTTGELFF. CDR3 bases: TGTGCCAGCAGTTTTTTTTCGACCACCGGGGAGCTGTTTTTT.

The chain couples TRBV11-1 to TRBJ2-1; D is uncertain. Trimming stripped 6 bases from V and 5 bases from J, with 11 bases between. Germline V gene data show CDR1 as SGHAT and CDR2 as FQDESV (reference sequence). CDR3 length equals 13 residues. DNA for the CDR3: TGTGCCAGCAGACTGACTCGAAACAATGAGCAGTTCTTC. Residues: CASRLTRNNEQFF.